This entry lists 19 T cell receptor beta chains sequenced from one sample in a study of T cell repertoires in cytomegalovirus infection. Using its own MiXCR run on the reads, TCRdb lists one record per CDR3 protein. The sample records about 140,000 distinct CDR3 sequences, 5.5% to 8% being singletons. The sequencing sample was made of PBMCs. Receptor source: a human donor in good health (CMV status not recorded). Some clones in this sample may be carry-over from other donors' samples.

Many counts were recorded for this clonotype. This sequence joins TRBV6-2 or TRBV6-3 and TRBJ2-7; possibly TRBD2 for D (6 bases). Trimming stripped 2 bases from V and 0 bases from J, with 17 bases between. Germline CDR1 reads MNHEY; CDR2 reads SVGEGT. This CDR3 has 17 amino acids. The CDR3 DNA is TGTGCCAGCAGTTACCCGATCCGGGACTGGCGCTCCTACGAGCAGTACTTC. Protein product: CASSYPIRDWRSYEQYF.

The table lists this clonotype with a few counts. The chain is built from TRBV20-1 and TRBJ1-2; D gene uncertain. The V end was cut by 6 bases, the J end by 2 bases, with 16 bases between. This CDR3 is 14 amino acids long. Germline CDR1 is DFQATT and CDR2 is SNEGSKA (reference sequence). CDR3 nucleotides: TGCAGTGCCCAGAAGCATGGACCCAACTATGGCTACACCTTC. This codes for CSAQKHGPNYGYTF.

This clonotype was seen a few times. The rearrangement uses TRBV28 and TRBJ1-4; D is perhaps TRBD1 (5 bases). The V end lost 5 bases, the J end lost 8 bases, and 15 bases lay between the germline ends. Germline CDR1 and CDR2: MDHEN and SYDVKM. The length of the CDR3 is 14 residues. The DNA of the CDR3 is TGTGCCAGCAGTCGATCAACTTCAGGGGAAAAACTGTTTTTT. It is translated as CASSRSTSGEKLFF. The entire variable domain, with the rest obtained from reference TRBV28 and TRBJ1-4, is as follows: DVKVTQSSRYLVKRTGEKVFLECVQDMDHENMFWYRQDPGLGLRLIYFSYDVKMKEKGDIPEGYSVSREKKERFSLILESASTNQTSMYLCASSRSTSGEKLFFGSGTQLSVL.

This sequence joins TRBV29-1 and TRBJ1-2, with 8 bases matching TRBD1. Germline V gene data show CDR1 as SQVTM and CDR2 as ANQGSEA. With V trimmed by 4 bases and J by 4 bases, 14 bases remained unmatched. CDR3 length equals 16 residues. Here the CDR3 reads CSVGLSGGQGGYGYTF. CDR3 sequence (DNA): TGCAGCGTTGGGCTCTCCGGCGGACAGGGCGGCTATGGCTACACCTTC.

This clonotype was found many times. The chain has TRBV7-9 and TRBJ1-3, with D perhaps TRBD1 (5 bases). Germline assignment: CDR1 SEHNR and CDR2 FQNEAQ (reference sequence). The CDR3 extends over 16 amino acids. The ends were cut back, 1 base at V and 0 bases at J, with 10 bases in the middle. CDR3 bases: TGTGCCAGCAGCTTAGGCTCAGGGCGCTCTGGAAACACCATATATTTT. Amino acids: CASSLGSGRSGNTIYF.

At least ten counts were recorded for this clonotype. This chain connects TRBV20-1 to TRBJ2-7, with D unclear. Germline V gives CDR1 DFQATT, CDR2 SNEGSKA (reference sequence). Trimming cost V 1 base and J 5 bases, with 6 bases left between them. The CDR3 length is 11 residues. The DNA of the CDR3 is TGCAGTGCTAGAGGGCCCCACGAGCAGTACTTC. Translated, it gives CSARGPHEQYF.

Many counts were recorded for this clonotype. The chain is built from TRBV20-1 and TRBJ2-6; D might be TRBD1 (5 bases). Per germline, CDR1 DFQATT and CDR2 SNEGSKA (reference sequence). Trimming cost V 3 bases and J 4 bases, with 10 bases left between them. This CDR3 is built from 14 residues. The CDR3 reads CSASAGLGANVLTF. The CDR3 DNA reads as TGCAGTGCTAGCGCAGGGCTCGGGGCCAACGTCCTGACTTTC.

This clonotype was seen a handful of times. The chain uses TRBV20-1 and TRBJ1-1; D may be TRBD1 (6 bases). Trimming took 1 base from V and 4 from J, leaving 10 bases between them. The CDR3 is 13 residues long. CDR1 is DFQATT and CDR2 is SNEGSKA in the germline V gene (reference sequence). CDR3 sequence: CSARGGLSTEAFF. The DNA of the CDR3 is TGCAGTGCTAGAGGGGGGCTTAGCACTGAAGCTTTCTTT.

This clonotype occurred many times. The chain employs TRBV7-9 and TRBJ2-7; no reliable D call. CDR3 size: 12 residues. V was clipped by 7 bases and J by 3 bases, with 10 bases between them. Germline CDR1 is SEHNR and CDR2 is FQNEAQ (reference sequence). CDR3 loop: CASTRLDYEQYF. The CDR3 DNA sequence: TGTGCCAGCACCCGCTTAGACTACGAGCAGTACTTC.

Many counts were recorded for this clonotype. At one end the junction does not follow the germline gene, possibly because of a read error. V gene TRBV20-1 combines with J gene TRBJ1-5; 8 bases match TRBD1. CDR3 length equals 15 residues. Germline values: CDR1 DFQATT, CDR2 SNEGSKA (reference sequence). In DNA form, the CDR3 reads TGCAGTGCGGGGACGGACAGGGATAGCAATCTGCCCCAGCATTTT. Protein product: CSAGTDRDSNLPQHF.

About this clonotype: A much larger clonotype is one base distant, so this may be a read error. CDR3 DNA sequence: TGCAGCGTCCGTTTGGGGGTTAAGTACGGCTTCACCTTC. This encodes CSVRLGVKYGFTF. The V and J genes are TRBV29-1 and TRBJ1-2; the D gene is possibly TRBD1 (5 bases). Germline CDR1 SQVTM, CDR2 ANQGSEA. The CDR3 contains 13 residues.

This chain connects TRBV6-6 to TRBJ2-3; 9 positions match TRBD2. Germline values: CDR1 MNHNY, CDR2 SVGAGI (reference sequence). With 6 bases clipped from V and 4 bases from J, the junction kept 11 bases outside the gene matches. The CDR3 loop spans 16 amino acids. The CDR3 DNA sequence: TGTGCCAGCAGCAGAACGGCGGGCGGGGGGGCAGATACGCAGTATTTT. Translated: CASSRTAGGGADTQYF.

This clonotype was counted a few times. This chain joins TRBV9 and TRBJ2-6, with 7 bases fitting TRBD1. The germline V gene has CDR1 SGDLS and CDR2 YYNGEE. The trim removed 3 bases at V and 2 bases at J, leaving 8 bases unmatched. The CDR3 extends over 17 amino acids. The CDR3 DNA follows: TGTGCCAGCAGCGCCACCTACGACAGGGCTGGGGCCAACGTCCTGACTTTC. This codes for CASSATYDRAGANVLTF.

The table lists this clonotype with many counts. V usage is TRBV20-1 and J usage is TRBJ1-5; TRBD1 matches 11 bases. V was pared by 0 bases and J by 5 bases, with 6 bases of the junction left unmatched. The CDR3 loop spans 16 amino acids. Looked up from germline, CDR1 is DFQATT and CDR2 is SNEGSKA (reference sequence). The CDR3 is CSARDPGTGGYQPQHF. In DNA, the CDR3 is TGCAGTGCTAGAGATCCAGGGACAGGGGGTTATCAGCCCCAGCATTTT.

This clonotype has a count of ten or more. The chain recombines TRBV6-1 with TRBJ2-3; 10 nucleotides line up with TRBD2. Germline CDR1 and CDR2: MNHNS and SASEGT. J gave up 9 bases and V 5 bases, and 11 bases lay outside the gene matches. The CDR3 is 15 residues long. Here the CDR3 reads CASSPRTSGGDTQYF. CDR3 DNA sequence: TGTGCCAGCAGTCCACGGACTAGCGGCGGGGACACGCAGTATTTT.

The table lists this clonotype with a few counts. CDR3 residues: CASSQEVWTLQYF. The CDR3 nucleotides are TGTGCCAGCAGCCAAGAGGTCTGGACTCTGCAGTATTTT. V and J are TRBV4-2 and TRBJ2-3, with D possibly TRBD2 on 5 matching bases. Germline CDR1 LGHNA, CDR2 YNFKEQ. Trimming took off 0 bases at V and 11 bases at J, with 12 bases between the two ends. CDR3 length: 13 amino acids.

This clonotype was counted ten times or more. The rearrangement links TRBV28 to TRBJ2-7; D perhaps matches TRBD2 (6 bases). V gave up 7 bases and J gave up 0 bases, with 19 bases separating them. The CDR3 extends over 16 amino acids. Germline values: CDR1 MDHEN, CDR2 SYDVKM. CDR3 coding DNA: TGTGCCAGCAAAAGAGGGTTAGCGGTAACCTCCTACGAGCAGTACTTC. Translating it yields CASKRGLAVTSYEQYF.

This clonotype came up many times. V is TRBV7-6 and J is TRBJ2-6; D is unresolved. Between the trimmed V and J ends, which lost 5 bases and 4 bases, there was a span of 12 bases. There are 15 residues in the CDR3. Germline V lookup: CDR1 SGHVS, CDR2 FNYEAQ. The chain's CDR3 is CASSPSLPGANVLTF. For the CDR3, the DNA is TGTGCCAGCAGCCCAAGTCTCCCGGGGGCCAACGTCCTGACTTTC.

V usage is TRBV28 and J usage is TRBJ2-5; D is ambiguous. Per germline, CDR1 MDHEN and CDR2 SYDVKM. The CDR3 contains 15 residues. V lost 7 bases, J lost 1 base, and 16 bases lay in between. CDR3 loop: CASTRGRLLQETQYF. CDR3 in DNA: TGTGCCAGCACCCGAGGCCGGCTGCTCCAAGAGACCCAGTACTTC.